This is a list of T cell receptor beta chains from one sample in a study of blood T cells in healthy people across ages. From the 5' RACE reads, TCRdb called clonotypes with MiXCR, one entry per CDR3 protein. Among approximately 820,000 distinct CDR3 sequences listed, under 45% were seen once. Sequenced input: blood. The receptors here all came from a man aged 55 to 69 in good health. Both conserved end residues are trimmed from each CDR3. Fields, in order: J gene, V gene, CDR3 protein.

j_call: TRBJ2-5
v_call: TRBV9
cdr3_aa: ASSAGTVIQETQY

j_call: TRBJ1-2
v_call: TRBV4-3
cdr3_aa: ASSQGLTGFGPRGYT

j_call: TRBJ1-1
v_call: TRBV20-1
cdr3_aa: SAETGWNTEAF

j_call: TRBJ2-1
v_call: TRBV12-3/TRBV12-4
cdr3_aa: ASSPTGGSYNEQF

j_call: TRBJ2-3
v_call: TRBV3-1
cdr3_aa: ASSQVAGAPTDTQY

j_call: TRBJ2-3
v_call: TRBV20-1
cdr3_aa: SARTGDMTQY

j_call: TRBJ1-2
v_call: TRBV18
cdr3_aa: ASSRSGTGEDGYT

j_call: TRBJ2-7
v_call: TRBV7-8
cdr3_aa: ASSRATGGSYEQY

j_call: TRBJ1-2
v_call: TRBV7-2
cdr3_aa: ASSLNGDYGYT

j_call: TRBJ2-4
v_call: TRBV7-2
cdr3_aa: ASSLPGKNIQY

j_call: TRBJ2-7
v_call: TRBV6-6
cdr3_aa: ASSYPSGGGSYEQY

j_call: TRBJ2-7
v_call: TRBV28
cdr3_aa: ASGTGNQVFAEQY

j_call: TRBJ1-2
v_call: TRBV20-1
cdr3_aa: SARVPGEGNYGYT

j_call: TRBJ2-1
v_call: TRBV20-1
cdr3_aa: SARVLAMNEQF

j_call: -
v_call: TRBV3-1
cdr3_aa: ASSQAGQGRETQY

j_call: TRBJ2-5
v_call: TRBV6-1
cdr3_aa: ASSRPGQGVYGQY

j_call: TRBJ1-1
v_call: TRBV4-3
cdr3_aa: ASSHDRSGYTEAF

j_call: TRBJ2-7
v_call: TRBV18
cdr3_aa: ASSPPSSGTGVHEQY

j_call: TRBJ1-1
v_call: TRBV11-3
cdr3_aa: ASSFTPGGAEAF

j_call: TRBJ2-1
v_call: TRBV5-1
cdr3_aa: ASSLATGASYNEQF

j_call: TRBJ1-1
v_call: TRBV3-1
cdr3_aa: ASSQVRGSTEAF

j_call: TRBJ2-1
v_call: TRBV7-9
cdr3_aa: ASSQGQETNEQF

j_call: TRBJ1-1
v_call: TRBV6-5
cdr3_aa: ASTRDSLMNTEAF

j_call: TRBJ1-1
v_call: TRBV12-3/TRBV12-4
cdr3_aa: ASSFRQPEAF

j_call: TRBJ1-2
v_call: TRBV15
cdr3_aa: ATSTQLEGSYT

j_call: TRBJ2-5
v_call: TRBV13
cdr3_aa: ASSFGTGQNQETQY

j_call: TRBJ2-7
v_call: TRBV25-1
cdr3_aa: ASATGGHEQY

j_call: TRBJ2-7
v_call: TRBV5-1
cdr3_aa: ASSLVGEDYEQY

j_call: TRBJ2-3
v_call: TRBV12-3/TRBV12-4
cdr3_aa: ASSWGTSFADTQY

j_call: TRBJ2-1
v_call: TRBV6-2/TRBV6-3
cdr3_aa: ASRTSGGGSYNEQF

j_call: TRBJ2-7
v_call: TRBV20-1
cdr3_aa: SASPRLSYEQY

j_call: -
v_call: TRBV30
cdr3_aa: AWSTQGQETQY

j_call: TRBJ2-3
v_call: TRBV29-1
cdr3_aa: SGLGTSGASTETQY

j_call: TRBJ2-2
v_call: TRBV20-1
cdr3_aa: SAPRTVTGELF

j_call: TRBJ2-5
v_call: TRBV5-1
cdr3_aa: ASSLSPIGLAETQY

j_call: TRBJ1-2
v_call: TRBV30
cdr3_aa: AWSITPNYGYT

j_call: TRBJ1-5
v_call: TRBV12-3/TRBV12-4
cdr3_aa: ASTGARQPQH

j_call: TRBJ2-5
v_call: TRBV7-8
cdr3_aa: ASSLVTGGLETQY

j_call: TRBJ2-4
v_call: TRBV7-9
cdr3_aa: ASSSRGGPHEQY